Listed below are T cell receptor beta chains from one sample, sequenced in a study of CD8+ T cells in alopecia areata. Assay used: immunoSEQ multiplex PCR; TCRdb lists only in-frame clones, some missing. The repertoire holds approximately 61,000 clones, with around 96% as singletons. Sequenced material: CD8+ T cells sorted from blood, taken at week 0. The receptors here all came from a human donor with alopecia areata. The CDR3 runs from the conserved cysteine through the conserved F or W. Each record gives: V gene, CDR3 length, D gene, J gene, clone size, CDR3 DNA, CDR3 protein. The D gene is left open where the match is weak. Expanded clones are given a class, and other clones once, few, many or no size at all.

>TRBV13|13|-|TRBJ1-1|-
TGTGCCAGCAGCTTGGGAGGAGGAACTGAAGCTTTCTTT
CASSLGGGTEAFF
>TRBV5-6|17|TRBD2|TRBJ2-2|-
TGTGCCAGCAGTCCCCGCCCCGGACTAGCGGGCACCGGGGAGCTGTTTTTT
CASSPRPGLAGTGELFF
>TRBV29-1|12|-|TRBJ2-7|-
TGCAGCGTTGTATCTTATTCCGGCGAGCAGTACTTC
CSVVSYSGEQYF
>TRBV19|14|-|TRBJ2-1|-
TGTGCCAGTAGTATTATGTTGGGGGCCGAAGAGCAGTTCTTC
CASSIMLGAEEQFF
>TRBV5-5|15|TRBD1|TRBJ2-7|once
TGTGCCAGCAGCCCCCCAGGGACAGTATCCTACGAGCAGTACTTC
CASSPPGTVSYEQYF
>TRBV29-1|15|TRBD1|TRBJ2-1|-
TGCAGCGTTGAATCGTATGGACAGGGGCGGAATGAGCAGTTCTTC
CSVESYGQGRNEQFF
>TRBV6-1|13|-|TRBJ1-4|-
TGTGCCAGCAGTGTGGACCATTTCGGAAAACTGTTTTTT
CASSVDHFGKLFF
>TRBV13|15|-|TRBJ1-4|-
TGTGCCAGCAGCTTGAGCATTGCAACTAATGAAAAACTGTTTTTT
CASSLSIATNEKLFF
>TRBV6-6|15|TRBD2|TRBJ2-3|-
TGTGCCAGCAGGAGTGGACTAGCGGGTACAGATACGCAGTATTTT
CASRSGLAGTDTQYF
>TRBV7-8|14|-|TRBJ2-3|-
TGTGCCAGCAGCTTTCAGGGTTCTCCAGATACGCAGTATTTT
CASSFQGSPDTQYF
>TRBV19|15|-|TRBJ2-7|-
TGTGCCAGTAGTTCGCAGCCGGCGGAAAGCTACGAGCAGTACTTC
CASSSQPAESYEQYF
>TRBV11-1|15|-|TRBJ2-5|-
TGTGCCAGCAGCTTTGGTCACAGTACTCAAGAGACCCAGTACTTC
CASSFGHSTQETQYF
>TRBV7-9|16|TRBD2|TRBJ2-5|-
TGTGCCAGCAGCTTACCCCGGGGGGATCTCCAAGAGACCCAGTACTTC
CASSLPRGDLQETQYF
>TRBV5-5|11|-|TRBJ2-3|-
TGTGCCAGCAGCACCACAGATACGCAGTATTTT
CASSTTDTQYF
>TRBV7-2|14|TRBD2|TRBJ2-3|-
TGTGCCAGCAGCTCCCTACCGGGGGGGGATACGCAGTATTTT
CASSSLPGGDTQYF
>TRBV7-8|16|-|TRBJ2-5|-
TGTGCCAGCAGCCTCCCGAAAAGCAGGGGCAGGGAGACCCAGTACTTC
CASSLPKSRGRETQYF
>TRBV13|14|TRBD2|TRBJ2-7|-
TGTGCCAGCAGCTTAGCGGGGGGGTCCTACGAGCAGTACTTC
CASSLAGGSYEQYF